This paragraph reports one TCR beta chain. Its antigen is unknown. The study sorted every CD8+ T cell subset in triplicate at under 350,000 cells each. The data originate from a study of CXCR3-negative and CXCR3-positive naive CD8 T cells. Broader study findings: TRB CDR3s were more hydrophobic in CXCR3-positive than in CXCR3-negative naive cells.

UMI-labeled 5' RACE yielded the TRB cDNA libraries. TCRdb reprocessed the 5' RACE reads and reports one entry per CDR3 protein, with no DNA. The table for this sample gives 100,000 to 150,000 distinct CDR3 sequences. The germline gives CDR1 SGHRS, CDR2 YFSETQ. The CDR3 runs 16 residues. The source of this sequence is a human donor in good health. Some clones in this sample may be carry-over from other donors' samples. V gene TRBV5-1 combines with J gene TRBJ2-7; TCRdb's assignment of TRBD2 cannot be checked, as there is no DNA. The sample taken for sequencing was naive CXCR3- CD8+ T cells from blood. The sample's subset: CD45RO-CCR7+CD27+CD95- naive CD8+ T cells lacking CXCR3 (TNR3-). CDR3: CASSDPTGTQEDEQYF. Full variable domain (rest looked up from reference TRBV5-1 and TRBJ2-7): KAGVTQTPRYLIKTRGQQVTLSCSPISGHRSVSWYQQTPGQGLQFLFEYFSETQRNKGNFPGRFSGRQFSNSRSEMNVSTLELGDSALYLCASSDPTGTQEDEQYFGPGTRLTVT.